One and the same sample provided the 14 T cell receptor beta chains below, sequenced in a study of blood T cells in healthy people across ages. Using a J-beta primer mix together with a sample-barcoded 5' primer, a second PCR was run for about 6 to 12 cycles. Using its own MiXCR run on the 5' RACE reads, TCRdb lists one record per CDR3 protein. The sample records about 780,000 distinct CDR3 sequences, about half being singletons. The sequencing sample was made of blood. These receptors all come from a man older than 75 in good health.

This clonotype was seen repeatedly, ten times or more. The chain combines TRBV5-1 with TRBJ2-7, with D unresolved. Per germline, CDR1 SGHRS and CDR2 YFSETQ. The CDR3 runs to 14 residues. Between the trimmed V and J ends, which lost 0 bases and 2 bases, there was a span of 9 bases. CDR3 in DNA: TGCGCCAGCAGCTTGGCGTTCCAGGCCTACGAGCAGTACTTC. Translating it yields CASSLAFQAYEQYF.

CDR3 loop: CASSQDSPYNEQYF. CDR3 coding DNA: TGTGCCAGCAGCCAAGATAGCCCCTACAATGAGCAGTACTTC. The chain is built from TRBV4-2 and TRBJ2-7; no clear D. Germline V gene lookup returns CDR1 LGHNA and CDR2 YNFKEQ. The CDR3 has 14 amino acids. The V end was cut by 0 bases, the J end by 7 bases, with 13 bases between.

As regards this clonotype: An end of the junction differs from the germline gene, which may be a read error. The V and J genes are TRBV19 and TRBJ2-1; D unresolved. Per the germline V gene, CDR1 is LNHDA and CDR2 is SQIVND (reference sequence). CDR3 length: 15 residues. The CDR3 loop reads CASGIMSEAYNEQFF. In nucleotides, the CDR3 is TGTGCCAGTGGTATAATGAGCGAAGCCTACAATGAGCAGTTCTTC.

Only a few counts were recorded for this clonotype. The gene calls are TRBV10-3 and TRBJ1-5; D remains unclear. The CDR3 runs 13 residues. Germline CDR1 is ENHRY and CDR2 is SYGVKD. Trimming took 3 bases from V and 5 from J, leaving 8 bases between them. DNA of the CDR3: TGTGCCATCAGTGAACAACGGGATCAGCCCCAGCATTTT. Protein product: CAISEQRDQPQHF.

This clonotype has just a few counts. The chain's CDR3 is CSVEVGRAGDEQFF. The CDR3, as DNA: TGCAGCGTCGAGGTCGGGAGGGCCGGCGATGAGCAGTTCTTC. The genes are TRBV29-1 and TRBJ2-1, with 8 bases lining up with TRBD2. V lost 6 bases to trimming and J lost 8 bases; unmatched junction nucleotides: 12. The CDR3 runs to 14 residues. Germline CDR1 is SQVTM and CDR2 is ANQGSEA.

J is TRBJ1-6 and V is TRBV2; TRBD1 might be the D (6 bases). This CDR3 is 16 amino acids long. Germline CDR1 and CDR2: SNHLY and FYNNEI. The germline V and J ends were trimmed by 8 bases and 10 bases, with 24 bases remaining between them. The CDR3 loop reads CASQPGNRVEGSPLHF. CDR3 in DNA: TGTGCCAGCCAACCCGGGAACAGGGTCGAAGGGTCACCCCTCCACTTT.

The chain uses TRBV15 and TRBJ2-1, with D possibly being TRBD2 (5 bases). Trimming pared 4 bases from V and 15 bases from J, leaving 16 bases between. The CDR3 totals 12 residues. Germline V gene sequence: CDR1 LNHNV, CDR2 YYDKDF (reference sequence). For the CDR3, the DNA is TGTGCCACCAGCAAAGCGGCAGTTATGCGGTTCTTC. Residues: CATSKAAVMRFF. Full variable domain (remainder filled in from reference TRBV15 and TRBJ2-1): DAMVIQNPRYQVTQFGKPVTLSCSQTLNHNVMYWYQQKSSQAPKLLFHYYDKDFNNEADTPDNFQSRRPNTSFCFLDIRSPGLGDTAMYLCATSKAAVMRFFGPGTRLTVL.

About this clonotype: An end of the junction differs from the germline gene, which may be a read error. The chain links TRBV12-3 or TRBV12-4 to TRBJ2-5, with 9 bases identical to TRBD2. There are 16 residues in the CDR3. The CDR3 loop is CASSFAGAGGREAQYF. CDR3 nucleotides: TGTGCCAGCAGCTTCGCCGGGGCGGGAGGGCGAGAGGCCCAGTACTTC.

Turning to this clonotype: A read error is possible here, since a much larger clone lies one base away. This chain's CDR3 is CASSLTVLQGGGTQYF. For the CDR3, the DNA is TGTGCCAGCAGCCTAACCGTCCTCCAGGGGGGAGGGACCCAGTACTTC. The chain uses TRBV7-2 and TRBJ2-5; D is perhaps TRBD1 (7 bases). Trimming removed 5 bases at V and 7 bases at J, with 23 bases between. The CDR3 totals 16 residues. Germline V gene data show CDR1 as SGHTA and CDR2 as FQGNSA. The complete variable domain, with remaining parts taken from reference TRBV7-2 and TRBJ2-5, reads GAGVSQSPSNKVTEKGKDVELRCDPISGHTALYWYRQSLGQGLEFLIYFQGNSAPDKSGLPSDRFSAERTGGSVSTLTIQRTQQEDSAVYLCASSLTVLQGGGTQYFGPGTRLLVL.

The table lists this clonotype with a few counts. The chain couples TRBV7-3 to TRBJ2-1, with 9 bases identical to TRBD2. The length of the CDR3 is 14 residues. Germline V gene data show CDR1 as SGHTA and CDR2 as FQGTGA. J lost 7 bases, V lost 3 bases, and 4 bases had no gene match. As DNA, the CDR3 is TGTGCCAGCAGCTTCATAGCGGGAGCAAATGAGCAGTTCTTC. Translated, it gives CASSFIAGANEQFF.

V usage is TRBV7-9 and J usage is TRBJ2-4, with 13 nucleotides matching TRBD2. The end of the DNA fits TRBJ2-5 better, so the J call may be wrong. Germline assignment: CDR1 SEHNR and CDR2 FQNEAQ (reference sequence). The length of the CDR3 is 18 residues. CDR3 residues: CASSAKLAGGRWGETQYF. The CDR3 DNA sequence: TGTGCCAGCAGCGCTAAACTAGCGGGGGGGCGCTGGGGAGAGACCCAGTACTTC.

A few counts support this clonotype. This chain links TRBV27 with TRBJ2-1; possibly TRBD1 for D (6 bases). Per the germline V gene, CDR1 is MNHEY and CDR2 is SMNVEV (reference sequence). The CDR3 is 13 residues long. With 6 bases removed from V and 7 bases from J, the gap between germline ends came to 13 bases. DNA of the CDR3: TGTGCCAGCAGGGAGACAGGAGCGAATGAGCAGTTCTTC. Translated: CASRETGANEQFF.

The rearrangement uses TRBV3-1 and TRBJ2-7; possible D gene TRBD1, 6 bases. This CDR3 contains 18 residues. Per germline, CDR1 LGHDT and CDR2 YNNKEL (reference sequence). The V and J ends lost 1 base and 5 bases respectively, with 24 bases between them. DNA of the CDR3: TGTGCCAGCAGCCAAGGAGTGTCGGGTAAGGGGGACGAGGACGAGCAGTACTTC. Translation: CASSQGVSGKGDEDEQYF.

The V and J genes are TRBV4-3 and TRBJ2-2; 8 positions agree with TRBD1. V dropped 4 bases and J dropped 6; count of bases not matched to a gene: 7. Germline-derived CDR1 and CDR2 are LGHNA and YSLEER. This CDR3 region has 15 residues. The CDR3 loop reads CASSRQTGEAGELFF. CDR3 bases: TGCGCCAGCAGCCGCCAGACAGGGGAAGCCGGGGAGCTGTTTTTT.